The source of this TCR beta chain is a study of cytomegalovirus exposure and HLA in healthy donors. Notes on the study in general: A later analysis showed TCR association rates differing by HLA locus, peaking at DRB1 and lowest at HLA-C. Another analysis was done later, and it associated approximately 17,000 TCR beta sequences with HLA alleles at 0.05 false discovery rate.

A note on this clone: The antigen remains unidentified.

The PCR ran on 60 Vbeta and 13 Jbeta primers. The protocol was immunoSEQ multiplex PCR, while the TCRdb copy is restricted to in-frame clones and leaves out a portion. The data hold 180,000 or so clones, with around 79% observed a single time. The length of the CDR3 is 14 residues. J was trimmed by 5 bases and V by 5 bases; bases with no gene match: 3. CDR1 and CDR2 from the germline V gene are SGHVS and FQNEAQ. This rearrangement joins TRBV7-8 to TRBJ1-6; 7 bases align to TRBD1. The sequenced material came from PBMCs. The receptor's source is a man in his fifties in good health and CMV-seropositive. Here the CDR3 reads CASSPGQDNSPLHF. CDR3 nucleotide sequence: TGTGCCAGCAGCCCCGGACAGGATAATTCACCCCTCCACTTT.